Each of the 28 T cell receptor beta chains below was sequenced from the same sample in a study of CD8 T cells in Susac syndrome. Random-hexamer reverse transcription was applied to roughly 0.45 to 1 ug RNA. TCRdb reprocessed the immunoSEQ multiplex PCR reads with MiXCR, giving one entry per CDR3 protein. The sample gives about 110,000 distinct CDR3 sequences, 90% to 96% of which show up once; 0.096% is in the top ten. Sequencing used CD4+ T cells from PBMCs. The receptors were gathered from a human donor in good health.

CDR3 loop: CSVEISGSNQPQHF. DNA of the CDR3: TGCAGCGTTGAGATCTCAGGGAGCAATCAGCCCCAGCATTTT. The rearrangement uses TRBV29-1 and TRBJ1-5, with a weak D call TRBD1 (5 bases). The length of the CDR3 is 14 residues. CDR1 is SQVTM, CDR2 ANQGSEA, per germline. V was trimmed by 3 bases and J by 1 base, leaving 10 bases between them. The full variable domain, its missing parts supplied by reference TRBV29-1 and TRBJ1-5, is SAVISQKPSRDICQRGTSLTIQCQVDSQVTMMFWYRQQPGQSLTLIATANQGSEATYESGFVIDKFPISRPNLTFSTLTVSNMSPEDSSIYLCSVEISGSNQPQHFGDGTRLSIL.

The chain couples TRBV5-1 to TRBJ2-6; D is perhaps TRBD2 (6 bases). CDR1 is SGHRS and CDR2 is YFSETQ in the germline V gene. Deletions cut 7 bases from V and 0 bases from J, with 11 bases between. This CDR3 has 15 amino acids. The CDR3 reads CASCYGGSGANVLTF. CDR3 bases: TGCGCCAGCTGCTACGGGGGCTCTGGGGCCAACGTCCTGACTTTC. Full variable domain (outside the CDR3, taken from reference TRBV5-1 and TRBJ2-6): KAGVTQTPRYLIKTRGQQVTLSCSPISGHRSVSWYQQTPGQGLQFLFEYFSETQRNKGNFPGRFSGRQFSNSRSEMNVSTLELGDSALYLCASCYGGSGANVLTFGAGSRLTVL.

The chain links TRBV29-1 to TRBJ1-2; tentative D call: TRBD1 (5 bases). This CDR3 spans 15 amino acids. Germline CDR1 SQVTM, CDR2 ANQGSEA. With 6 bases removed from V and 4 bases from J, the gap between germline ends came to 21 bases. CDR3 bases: TGCAGCGTCCGCGTTGATGGGGCGCCCGGCTATGGCTACACCTTC. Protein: CSVRVDGAPGYGYTF.

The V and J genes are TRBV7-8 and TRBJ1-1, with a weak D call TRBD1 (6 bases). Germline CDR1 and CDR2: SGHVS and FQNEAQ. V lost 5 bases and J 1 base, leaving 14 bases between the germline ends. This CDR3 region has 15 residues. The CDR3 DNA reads TGTGCCAGCAGCCCCCGGGGAGGGGGGAACACTGAAGCTTTCTTT. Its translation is CASSPRGGGNTEAFF.

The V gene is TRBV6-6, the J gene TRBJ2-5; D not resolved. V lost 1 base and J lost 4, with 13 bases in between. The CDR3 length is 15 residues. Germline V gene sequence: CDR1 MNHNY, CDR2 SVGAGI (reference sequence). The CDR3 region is CASSYFAVGLETQYF. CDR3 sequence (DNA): TGTGCCAGCAGTTACTTCGCCGTGGGGTTAGAGACCCAGTACTTC.

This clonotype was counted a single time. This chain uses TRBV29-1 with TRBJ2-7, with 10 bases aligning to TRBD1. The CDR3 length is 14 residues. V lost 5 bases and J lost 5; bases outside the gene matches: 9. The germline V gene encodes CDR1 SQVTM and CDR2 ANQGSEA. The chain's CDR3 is CSVRQGAFRDEQYF. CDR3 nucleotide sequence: TGCAGCGTTAGACAGGGGGCTTTTCGCGACGAGCAGTACTTC.

The CDR3 sequence: CASRTTGAGANVLTF. The CDR3 bases are TGTGCCAGCAGGACGACAGGGGCTGGGGCCAACGTCCTGACTTTC. This chain uses TRBV28 with TRBJ2-6, with 8 positions matching TRBD1. Looked up from germline, CDR1 is MDHEN and CDR2 is SYDVKM. V was pared by 6 bases and J by 2 bases, with 3 bases of the junction left unmatched. The CDR3 length is 15 residues.

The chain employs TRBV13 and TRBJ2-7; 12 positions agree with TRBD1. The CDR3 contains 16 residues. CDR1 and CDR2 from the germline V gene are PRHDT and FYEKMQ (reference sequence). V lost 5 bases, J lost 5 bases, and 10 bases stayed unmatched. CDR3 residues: CASSKRNRDRGHEQYF. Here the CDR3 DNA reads TGTGCCAGCAGCAAACGCAACCGGGACAGGGGGCACGAGCAGTACTTC. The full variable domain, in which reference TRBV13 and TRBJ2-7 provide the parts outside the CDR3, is AAGVIQSPRHLIKEKRETATLKCYPIPRHDTVYWYQQGPGQDPQFLISFYEKMQSDKGSIPDRFSAQQFSDYHSELNMSSLELGDSALYFCASSKRNRDRGHEQYFGPGTRLTVT.

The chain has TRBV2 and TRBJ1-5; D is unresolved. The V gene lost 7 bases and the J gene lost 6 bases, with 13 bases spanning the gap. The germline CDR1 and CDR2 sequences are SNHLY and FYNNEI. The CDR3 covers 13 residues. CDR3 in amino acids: CASTLRRSQPQHF. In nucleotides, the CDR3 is TGTGCCAGCACTCTCCGGAGGAGTCAGCCCCAGCATTTT.

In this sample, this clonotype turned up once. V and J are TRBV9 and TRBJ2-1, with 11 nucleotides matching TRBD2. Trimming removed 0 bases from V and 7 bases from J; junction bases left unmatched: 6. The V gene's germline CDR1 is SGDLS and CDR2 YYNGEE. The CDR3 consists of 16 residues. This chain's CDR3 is CASSVVSGRVSNEQFF. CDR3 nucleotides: TGTGCCAGCAGCGTAGTTAGCGGGAGGGTGTCAAATGAGCAGTTCTTC.

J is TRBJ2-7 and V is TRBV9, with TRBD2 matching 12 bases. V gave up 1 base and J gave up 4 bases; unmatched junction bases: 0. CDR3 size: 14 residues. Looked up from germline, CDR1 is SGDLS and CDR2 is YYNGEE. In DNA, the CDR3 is TGTGCCAGCAGCGTAACTAGCGGGAGGTACGAGCAGTACTTC. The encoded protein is CASSVTSGRYEQYF.

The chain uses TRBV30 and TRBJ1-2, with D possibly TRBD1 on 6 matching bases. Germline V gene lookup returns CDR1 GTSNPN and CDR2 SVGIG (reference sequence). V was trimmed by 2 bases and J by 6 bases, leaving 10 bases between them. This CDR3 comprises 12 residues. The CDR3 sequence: CAWSRQVDGYTF. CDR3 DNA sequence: TGTGCCTGGAGTAGACAGGTAGATGGCTACACCTTC.

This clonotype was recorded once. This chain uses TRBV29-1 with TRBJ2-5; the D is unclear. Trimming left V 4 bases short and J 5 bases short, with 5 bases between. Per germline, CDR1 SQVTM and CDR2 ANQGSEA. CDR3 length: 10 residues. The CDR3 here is CSVVVETQYF. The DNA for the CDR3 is TGCAGCGTTGTGGTGGAGACCCAGTACTTC.

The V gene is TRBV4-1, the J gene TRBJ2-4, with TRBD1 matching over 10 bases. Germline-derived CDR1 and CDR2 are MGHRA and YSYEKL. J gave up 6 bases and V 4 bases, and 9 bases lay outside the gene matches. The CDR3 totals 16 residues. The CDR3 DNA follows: TGCGCCAGCAGCCCCGGACAGGGGGTCGCAGGAAACATTCAGTACTTC. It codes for CASSPGQGVAGNIQYF.

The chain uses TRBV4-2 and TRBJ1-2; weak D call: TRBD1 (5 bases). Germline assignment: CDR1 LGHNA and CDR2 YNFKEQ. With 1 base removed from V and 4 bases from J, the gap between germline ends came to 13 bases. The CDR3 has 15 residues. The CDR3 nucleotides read TGTGCCAGCAGCCAAGCCCGGGGGTCGGGCTATGGCTACACCTTC. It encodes CASSQARGSGYGYTF.

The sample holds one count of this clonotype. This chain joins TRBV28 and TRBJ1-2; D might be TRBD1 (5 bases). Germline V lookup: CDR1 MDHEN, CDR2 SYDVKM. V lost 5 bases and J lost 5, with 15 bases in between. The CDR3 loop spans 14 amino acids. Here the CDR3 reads CASSGAHPRYGYTF. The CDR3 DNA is TGTGCCAGCAGTGGGGCCCATCCGAGGTATGGCTACACCTTC.

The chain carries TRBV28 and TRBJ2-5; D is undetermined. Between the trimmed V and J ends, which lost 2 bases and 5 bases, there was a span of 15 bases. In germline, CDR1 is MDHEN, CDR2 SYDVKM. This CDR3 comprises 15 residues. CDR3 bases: TGTGCCAGCAGTTTAGAAGGGCCCCTCCGGGAGACCCAGTACTTC. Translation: CASSLEGPLRETQYF.

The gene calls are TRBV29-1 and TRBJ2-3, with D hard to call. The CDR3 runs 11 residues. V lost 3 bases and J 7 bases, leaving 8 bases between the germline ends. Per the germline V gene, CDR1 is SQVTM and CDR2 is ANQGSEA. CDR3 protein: CSVDLVHTQYF. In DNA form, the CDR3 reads TGCAGCGTTGACTTGGTCCATACGCAGTATTTT.

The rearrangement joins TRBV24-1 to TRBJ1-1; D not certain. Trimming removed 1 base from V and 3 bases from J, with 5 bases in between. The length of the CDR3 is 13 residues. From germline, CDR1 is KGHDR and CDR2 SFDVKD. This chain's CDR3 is CATSDFRYTEAFF. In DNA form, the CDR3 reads TGTGCCACCAGTGATTTTCGGTACACTGAAGCTTTCTTT.

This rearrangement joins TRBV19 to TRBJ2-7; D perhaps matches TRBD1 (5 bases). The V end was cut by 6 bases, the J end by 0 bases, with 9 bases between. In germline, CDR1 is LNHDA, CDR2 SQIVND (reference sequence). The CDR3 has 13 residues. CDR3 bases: TGTGCCAGTAGCAGGGAAAGCTCCTACGAGCAGTACTTC. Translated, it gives CASSRESSYEQYF.

Here the CDR3 reads CASSLARPPSEQYF. The CDR3 coding sequence is TGTGCCAGCAGCTTAGCGCGACCCCCAAGCGAGCAGTACTTC. The chain has TRBV7-9 and TRBJ2-7; D unclear. Germline V gene sequence: CDR1 SEHNR, CDR2 FQNEAQ (reference sequence). The CDR3 sequence is 14 residues long. V lost 0 bases and J 6 bases, leaving 12 bases between the germline ends. The variable domain in full, with the rest retrieved from reference TRBV7-9 and TRBJ2-7, is DTGVSQNPRHKITKRGQNVTFRCDPISEHNRLYWYRQTLGQGPEFLTYFQNEAQLEKSRLLSDRFSAERPKGSFSTLEIQRTEQGDSAMYLCASSLARPPSEQYFGPGTRLTVT.

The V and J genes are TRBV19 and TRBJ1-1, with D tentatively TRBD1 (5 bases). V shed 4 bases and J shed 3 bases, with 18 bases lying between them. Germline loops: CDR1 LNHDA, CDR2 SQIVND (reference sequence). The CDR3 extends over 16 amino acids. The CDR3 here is CASSKPGLQRDTEAFF. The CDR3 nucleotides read TGTGCCAGTAGTAAACCGGGACTTCAACGGGACACTGAAGCTTTCTTT.

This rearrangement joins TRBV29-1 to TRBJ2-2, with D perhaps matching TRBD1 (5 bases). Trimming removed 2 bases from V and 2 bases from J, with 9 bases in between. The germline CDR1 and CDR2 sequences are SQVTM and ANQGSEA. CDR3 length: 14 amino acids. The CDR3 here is CSVETGGNTGELFF. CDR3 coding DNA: TGCAGCGTTGAAACAGGCGGAAACACCGGGGAGCTGTTTTTT.

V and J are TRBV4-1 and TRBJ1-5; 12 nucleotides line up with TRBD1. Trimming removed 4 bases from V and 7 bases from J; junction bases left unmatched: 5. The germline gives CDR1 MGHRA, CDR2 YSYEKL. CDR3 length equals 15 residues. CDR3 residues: CASSRDRGRGQPQHF. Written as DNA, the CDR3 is TGCGCCAGCAGCCGGGACAGGGGGCGAGGACAGCCCCAGCATTTT.

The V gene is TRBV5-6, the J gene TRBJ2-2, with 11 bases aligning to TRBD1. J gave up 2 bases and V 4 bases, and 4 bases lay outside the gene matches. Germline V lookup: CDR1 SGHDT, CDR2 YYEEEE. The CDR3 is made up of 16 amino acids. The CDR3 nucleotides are TGTGCCAGCAGCCCAGGGACAGGGGGTAACACCGGGGAGCTGTTTTTT. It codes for CASSPGTGGNTGELFF.

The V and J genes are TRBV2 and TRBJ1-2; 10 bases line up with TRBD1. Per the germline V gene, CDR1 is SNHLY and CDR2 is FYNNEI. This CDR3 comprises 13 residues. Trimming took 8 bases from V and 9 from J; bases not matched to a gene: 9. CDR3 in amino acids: CASLFGTGVRYTF. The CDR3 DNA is TGTGCCAGCTTGTTCGGGACAGGGGTGCGCTACACCTTC.

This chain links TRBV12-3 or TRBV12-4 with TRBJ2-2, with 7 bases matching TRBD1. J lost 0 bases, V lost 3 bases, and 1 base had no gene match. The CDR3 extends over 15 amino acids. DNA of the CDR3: TGTGCCAGCAGTTTGACAGGGTCGAACACCGGGGAGCTGTTTTTT. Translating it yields CASSLTGSNTGELFF.

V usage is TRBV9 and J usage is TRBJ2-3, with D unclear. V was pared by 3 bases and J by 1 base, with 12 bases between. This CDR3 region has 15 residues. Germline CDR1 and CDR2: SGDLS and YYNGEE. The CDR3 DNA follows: TGTGCCAGCAGCGATCCCCCACTCGGCACAGATACGCAGTATTTT. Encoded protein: CASSDPPLGTDTQYF.